The clone carrying this T cell receptor beta chain came up a few times. The CDR3 runs 16 residues. V lost 1 base and J lost 8; bases outside the gene matches: 7. CDR1 and CDR2 (germline): SEHNR, FQNEAQ (reference sequence). This sample was included in a study of blood T cells in healthy people across ages. Primed by a sample-barcoded 5' primer and a J-beta primer mix, a second PCR proceeded for 7 to 11 cycles. TCRdb ran MiXCR on the 5' RACE reads and lists one entry per CDR3 protein. The table has about 840,000 distinct CDR3 sequences, roughly 28% seen once. Another study also made use of these data, one on T cells of mothers and their children. That investigation notes: For each mother, over 8 million TCR beta CDR3 reads were obtained, and for each child, some 3 million. Related mother-child pairs shared slightly more overlap than unrelated pairs, but the difference was non-significant.

The sequenced sample was blood. This rearrangement joins TRBV7-9 to TRBJ1-4, with 10 bases that match TRBD1. The clonotype originates from a woman aged 40 to 55 in good health. The CDR3 DNA is TGTGCCAGCAGCTTAGATCAGGGACAGGGGCGAGAAAAACTGTTTTTT. The encoded protein is CASSLDQGQGREKLFF. The variable domain in full, completed from reference TRBV7-9 and TRBJ1-4, reads DTGVSQNPRHKITKRGQNVTFRCDPISEHNRLYWYRQTLGQGPEFLTYFQNEAQLEKSRLLSDRFSAERPKGSFSTLEIQRTEQGDSAMYLCASSLDQGQGREKLFFGSGTQLSVL.